These T cell receptor beta chains were read from a single sample in a study of T cells after yellow fever vaccination. One entry per CDR3 protein results from TCRdb running MiXCR on the 5' RACE reads. The table shows about 260,000 distinct CDR3 sequences, with under 15% occurring only once. The sample consisted of CD4+ T cells sorted from PBMCs, taken 45 days after the yellow fever booster vaccination. The receptors come from a man aged 25 to 40 who received the YFV17D yellow fever vaccine. The CDR3 runs from the conserved cysteine through the conserved F or W. D genes are given only for firm matches. Part of the rows lack a size; the others show once, few, many or a class for expanded clones.

v_call	clone_size	j_call	d_call	cdr3_aa	cdr3_nt
TRBV5-1	.	TRBJ2-1	.	CASSGEAWGSEQFF	TGCGCCAGCAGCGGAGAGGCTTGGGGTTCTGAGCAGTTCTTC
TRBV5-1	many	TRBJ2-7	.	CASSTDHPGYEQYF	TGCGCCAGCAGCACCGACCACCCTGGGTACGAGCAGTACTTC
TRBV4-1	.	TRBJ1-5	.	CASSQDTYNQPQHF	TGCGCCAGCAGCCAAGACACCTACAATCAGCCCCAGCATTTT
TRBV4-2	few	TRBJ1-1	.	CASSQEVAGNTEAFF	TGTGCCAGCAGCCAAGAGGTGGCGGGGAACACTGAAGCTTTCTTT
TRBV7-2	few	TRBJ2-1	.	CASRPELVNEQFF	TGTGCCAGCAGACCAGAGCTAGTGAATGAGCAGTTCTTC
TRBV24-1	few	TRBJ2-1	.	CATQSNNEQFF	TGTGCCACCCAGAGCAACAATGAGCAGTTCTTC
TRBV5-1	few	TRBJ2-1	.	CASSIDSREQFF	TGCGCCAGCAGCATCGACAGTCGTGAGCAGTTCTTC
TRBV7-7	many	TRBJ2-5	.	CASSHSTLGVGTQYF	TGTGCTAGCAGCCATTCAACGCTCGGGGTCGGGACCCAGTACTTC
TRBV6-5	few	TRBJ2-2	.	CASRKGPGELFF	TGTGCCAGCCGGAAGGGGCCAGGGGAGCTGTTTTTT
TRBV7-2	few	TRBJ2-5	.	CASSATGPQETQYF	TGTGCCAGCAGCGCTACGGGGCCCCAGGAGACCCAGTACTTC
TRBV5-1	many	TRBJ2-3	.	CASRYGANADTQYF	TGCGCCAGCAGGTACGGGGCTAACGCAGATACGCAGTATTTT
TRBV6-5	.	TRBJ2-1	.	CASSLASTSYNEQFF	TGTGCCAGCAGTTTAGCTAGCACATCCTACAATGAGCAGTTCTTC
TRBV6-1	.	TRBJ2-1	.	CASSEVSLARGNEQFF	TGTGCCAGCAGTGAAGTAAGCCTAGCGAGAGGCAATGAGCAGTTCTTC
TRBV5-8	.	TRBJ1-4	.	CASSLASNEKLFF	TGTGCCAGCAGCTTGGCCAGCAATGAAAAACTGTTTTTT
TRBV7-9	few	TRBJ2-7	TRBD2	CASSLASGSPSYEQYF	TGTGCCAGCAGCTTAGCTAGCGGGAGTCCCTCCTACGAGCAGTACTTC
TRBV3-1	.	TRBJ2-6	.	CASGDLGGSSGANVLTF	TGTGCCAGTGGGGACCTCGGAGGAAGCTCTGGGGCCAACGTCCTGACTTTC
TRBV28	.	TRBJ2-3	.	CASSSPGRLGRPDTQYF	TGTGCCAGCAGTTCCCCGGGACGCCTGGGGCGCCCGGATACGCAGTATTTT
TRBV20-1	.	TRBJ2-2	.	CSASRRGLSGELFF	TGCAGTGCTAGCCGGCGGGGTTTGTCCGGGGAGCTGTTTTTT
TRBV18	few	TRBJ2-3	.	CASSPLTGSPADTQYF	TGTGCCAGCTCACCACTAACGGGCTCCCCCGCGGATACGCAGTATTTT
TRBV10-3	.	TRBJ2-2	.	CAIRGGERTGELFF	TGTGCCATCAGAGGCGGGGAACGGACCGGGGAGCTGTTTTTT
TRBV6-5	many	TRBJ2-5	TRBD2	CASSYTASGQGETQYF	TGTGCCAGCAGTTACACGGCTAGCGGGCAAGGGGAGACCCAGTACTTC
TRBV5-1	.	TRBJ2-3	TRBD1	CASSPGTGPSTDTQYF	TGCGCCAGCAGCCCCGGGACAGGGCCTAGCACAGATACGCAGTATTTT
TRBV4-3	few	TRBJ2-1	.	CASSHSSAADEQFF	TGCGCCAGCAGCCATTCTTCGGCCGCCGATGAGCAGTTCTTC
TRBV6-6	.	TRBJ2-5	.	CASSKGFGETQYF	TGTGCCAGCAGCAAGGGGTTTGGGGAGACCCAGTACTTC
TRBV3-1	many	TRBJ2-3	TRBD2	CASSPGTSGTDTQYF	TGTGCCAGCAGCCCCGGGACTAGCGGCACAGATACGCAGTATTTT
TRBV29-1	few	TRBJ2-3	TRBD2	CSGNGLAGAVTQYF	TGCAGCGGTAACGGACTAGCGGGAGCGGTCACGCAGTATTTT
TRBV24-1	.	TRBJ2-1	.	CATSDWTRNNEQFF	TGTGCCACCAGTGATTGGACACGCAACAATGAGCAGTTCTTC
TRBV4-3	.	TRBJ1-2	.	CASSQEGYGYTF	TGCGCCAGCAGCCAAGAAGGATATGGCTACACCTTC
TRBV7-9	few	TRBJ2-1	TRBD1	CASSSGQDSYNEQFF	TGTGCCAGCAGTTCCGGACAGGACTCCTACAATGAGCAGTTCTTC
TRBV4-3	.	TRBJ2-7	TRBD1	CASSQGRQGAYEQYF	TGCGCCAGCAGCCAGGGCAGACAGGGGGCCTACGAGCAGTACTTC
TRBV7-9	.	TRBJ2-7	.	CASSQQGAGEQYF	TGTGCCAGCAGCCAACAGGGCGCAGGCGAGCAGTACTTC
TRBV14	.	TRBJ2-5	.	CASSQVETQYF	TGTGCCAGCAGCCAAGTGGAGACCCAGTACTTC
TRBV5-1	few	TRBJ2-5	.	CASSLGTSNAETQYF	TGCGCCAGCAGCTTGGGGACTTCTAACGCGGAGACCCAGTACTTC
TRBV20-1	few	TRBJ2-1	.	CSAPTLPSSYNEQFF	TGCAGTGCCCCTACCCTTCCCAGCTCCTACAATGAGCAGTTCTTC
TRBV12-3/TRBV12-4	.	TRBJ2-7	.	CASSWGHRSSYEQYF	TGTGCCAGCAGTTGGGGACACAGGAGCTCCTACGAGCAGTACTTC
TRBV14	.	TRBJ2-7	.	CASSRSNGYEQYF	TGTGCCAGCAGCCGAAGTAACGGCTACGAGCAGTACTTC
TRBV7-2	few	TRBJ2-1	.	CASSLANSYNEQFF	TGTGCCAGCAGCTTAGCCAACTCCTACAATGAGCAGTTCTTC
TRBV7-2	few	TRBJ2-6	.	CASSWVGGENVLTF	TGTGCCAGCAGCTGGGTTGGCGGGGAAAACGTCCTGACTTTC
TRBV5-5	few	TRBJ2-3	TRBD2	CASSLVLAGTDTQYF	TGTGCCAGCAGCTTGGTTCTAGCGGGCACAGATACGCAGTATTTT
TRBV29-1	.	TRBJ2-1	TRBD2	CSVGPIERLAGRPSYNEQFF	TGCAGCGTTGGACCGATTGAGAGACTAGCGGGAAGACCCTCCTACAATGAGCAGTTCTTC
TRBV12-3/TRBV12-4	many	TRBJ2-5	.	CASSLDTLGTQYF	TGTGCCAGCAGTTTAGACACCCTGGGGACCCAGTACTTC
TRBV5-1	.	TRBJ2-1	TRBD2	CASSFGEIGGRGYNEQFF	TGCGCCAGCAGCTTCGGGGAAATTGGCGGGAGGGGCTACAATGAGCAGTTCTTC
TRBV23-1	.	TRBJ2-1	TRBD2	CASSQSRSGEYNEQFF	TGCGCCAGCAGTCAATCTCGTAGCGGGGAATACAATGAGCAGTTCTTC
TRBV12-3/TRBV12-4	.	TRBJ2-1	.	CASTTLVGLYNEQFF	TGTGCCAGCACCACCCTCGTGGGGTTATACAATGAGCAGTTCTTC
TRBV3-1	few	TRBJ2-1	TRBD1	CASSQRDRNRGEQFF	TGTGCCAGCAGCCAACGGGACAGAAATAGGGGTGAGCAGTTCTTC
TRBV12-3/TRBV12-4	few	TRBJ1-1	.	CASSLVGYTEAFF	TGTGCCAGCAGTTTGGTCGGCTACACTGAAGCTTTCTTT
TRBV24-1	.	TRBJ2-5	.	CATSDFPDKETQYF	TGTGCCACCAGTGATTTTCCGGATAAAGAGACCCAGTACTTC
TRBV12-3/TRBV12-4	few	TRBJ1-2	TRBD1	CASSIGGWDGYTF	TGTGCCAGCAGTATAGGGGGCTGGGATGGCTACACCTTC
TRBV15	few	TRBJ1-1	.	CATSREGRRFTEAFF	TGTGCCACCAGCAGGGAGGGACGGAGGTTCACTGAAGCTTTCTTT
TRBV4-3	.	TRBJ2-6	.	CASSQGIARTAGTNVLTF	TGCGCCAGCAGCCAAGGAATAGCTAGGACCGCTGGGACCAACGTCCTGACTTTC
TRBV7-2	.	TRBJ2-6	TRBD2	CASSLALRGGSGANVLTF	TGTGCCAGCAGCTTAGCGCTCCGCGGGGGCTCTGGGGCCAACGTCCTGACTTTC
TRBV12-3/TRBV12-4	once	TRBJ1-1	.	CASSLAARDTEAFF	TGTGCCAGCAGTTTAGCAGCCCGGGATACTGAAGCTTTCTTT